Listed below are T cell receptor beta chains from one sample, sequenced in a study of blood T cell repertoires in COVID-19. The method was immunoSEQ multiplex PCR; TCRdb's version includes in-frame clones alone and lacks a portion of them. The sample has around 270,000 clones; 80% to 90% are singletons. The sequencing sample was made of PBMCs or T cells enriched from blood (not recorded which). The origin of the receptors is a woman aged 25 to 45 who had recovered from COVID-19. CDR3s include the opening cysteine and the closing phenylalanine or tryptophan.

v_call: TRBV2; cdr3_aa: CASSRSDSSNRGYTF
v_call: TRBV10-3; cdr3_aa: CAISESSGRVDEQYF
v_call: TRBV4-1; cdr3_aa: CASSQQGFLLGTANEKLFF
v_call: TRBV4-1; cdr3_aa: CASSQRTSGTYEQYF
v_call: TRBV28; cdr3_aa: CASRGQGYEQYF
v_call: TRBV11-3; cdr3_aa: CASSSGLTYEQYF
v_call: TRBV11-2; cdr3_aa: CASSLQGSGYTF
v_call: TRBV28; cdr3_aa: CASSLADYNQPQHF
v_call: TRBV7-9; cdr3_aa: CASSLAAGLGEAFF
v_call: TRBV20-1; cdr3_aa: CSAIEYQAFF
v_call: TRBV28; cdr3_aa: CASSLPGQGFGETQYF
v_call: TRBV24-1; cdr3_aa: CATSDRRFSGAGANVLTF
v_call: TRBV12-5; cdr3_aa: CASGLQLQGTVTEAFF
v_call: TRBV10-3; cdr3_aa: CAIRAGHASSYEQYF
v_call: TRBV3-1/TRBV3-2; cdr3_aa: CASSQVWTSGGYEQFF
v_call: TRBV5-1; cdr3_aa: CASRNRDRGEETQYF
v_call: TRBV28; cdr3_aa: CASRWDWISDRQYF